This is a list of T cell receptor beta chains from one sample in a study of long-term antiretroviral therapy in people with HIV. The table came from immunoSEQ multiplex PCR; TCRdb's copy has only in-frame clones and leaves some out. The table shows 36,000 or so clones, with about four fifths occurring only once. Sequences were derived from unsorted PBMCs, sampled 0.6 years after starting antiretroviral therapy. The receptors stem from a young man with HIV. CDR3s include the opening cysteine and the closing phenylalanine or tryptophan. A D gene is named only where the DNA matches it firmly. Some rows have no size entry. The others give once, few or many, or a class for an expanded clone.

d_call,clone_size,v_call,j_call,cdr3_nt,cdr3_aa
NA,NA,TRBV7-9,TRBJ1-1,TGTGCCAGCAGCACCGTGGGGGAAGCTTTCTTT,CASSTVGEAFF
NA,NA,TRBV6-5,TRBJ2-1,TGTGCCAGCTCCCCCCGAGGAGGGTACGATGAGCAGTTCTTC,CASSPRGGYDEQFF
NA,NA,TRBV18,TRBJ1-4,TGTGCCAGCTCCCCCCGCGCTACTAATGAAAAACTGTTTTTT,CASSPRATNEKLFF
NA,NA,TRBV18,TRBJ1-1,TGTGCCAGCTCACCAACCCTGGCTACTGAAGCTTTCTTT,CASSPTLATEAFF
TRBD2,few,TRBV6-6,TRBJ2-7,TGTGCCAGCAGTTACCGCGGGAGTTTGAACGAGCAGTACTTC,CASSYRGSLNEQYF
NA,NA,TRBV9,TRBJ1-3,TGTGCCAGCAGCGTACAGGGTCAGGCTGGAAACACCATATATTTT,CASSVQGQAGNTIYF
TRBD2,once,TRBV28,TRBJ2-2,TGTGCCAGCAGTTTATGGAGCGGGAGTGGGTCCGGGGAGCTGTTTTTT,CASSLWSGSGSGELFF
NA,once,TRBV29-1,TRBJ1-1,TGCAGCGTTGTATGGGGAGAAGCTTTCTTT,CSVVWGEAFF
NA,NA,TRBV4-3,TRBJ2-1,TGCGCCAGCAGCCAAGTAAAACTACGGGGGCAGTTCTTC,CASSQVKLRGQFF
NA,NA,TRBV2,TRBJ2-3,TGTGCCAGCAGTAACACCCGGGGCACAGATACGCAGTATTTT,CASSNTRGTDTQYF
TRBD1,NA,TRBV6-6,TRBJ1-2,TGTGCCAGCAGCACCACCGGGACAGGGCTTGGCGGCTACACCTTC,CASSTTGTGLGGYTF
TRBD2,once,TRBV10-3,TRBJ2-1,TGTGCCACCAACGCGGGCCAGTCGGCGGGAGTAGGGAATGAGCAGTTCTTC,CATNAGQSAGVGNEQFF
NA,few,TRBV11-2,TRBJ1-1,TGTGCCAGCACCCCCGGGAACACTGAAGCTTTCTTT,CASTPGNTEAFF
NA,NA,TRBV5-6,TRBJ2-1,TGTGCCAGCAGCTCCCTTGGGAGCTCCTACAATGAGCAGTTCTTC,CASSSLGSSYNEQFF
NA,NA,TRBV28,TRBJ1-2,TGTGCCAGCAGTTACCGGGCCCACTATGGCTACACCTTC,CASSYRAHYGYTF
NA,NA,TRBV7-9,TRBJ2-1,TGTGCCAGCACCCCTGGGGGGAATCAGTTCTTC,CASTPGGNQFF
TRBD1,NA,TRBV27,TRBJ2-7,TGTGCCAGCAGTTTCGGACAGGGCCTCTCCTACGAGCAGTACTTC,CASSFGQGLSYEQYF
NA,NA,TRBV5-6,TRBJ2-7,TGTGCCAGCAGCTTGATCAGGAATACCTACGAGCAGTACTTC,CASSLIRNTYEQYF
NA,NA,TRBV30,TRBJ1-4,TGTGCCTGCGGGAAGGCGGCAACTAATGAAAAACTGTTTTTT,CACGKAATNEKLFF
TRBD1,few,TRBV10-2,TRBJ2-7,TGCGCCAGCACTGCCCGGCAGGGGGTTTACGAGCAGTACTTC,CASTARQGVYEQYF
NA,NA,TRBV2,TRBJ2-1,TGTGCCAGCAGTGAAAACGGGTTGGGCAATGAGCAGTTCTTC,CASSENGLGNEQFF
NA,NA,TRBV5-4,TRBJ2-3,TGTGCCAGCAGCCCCCGGGGCCTCGCAGATACGCAGTATTTT,CASSPRGLADTQYF
TRBD1,NA,TRBV10-3,TRBJ2-1,TGTGCCATCAGAGAACAGGGGCCCCTGTACAATGAGCAGTTCTTC,CAIREQGPLYNEQFF
TRBD1,NA,TRBV29-1,TRBJ2-1,TGCAGCGTTCGGACGGACAGGGGACGTAATAATGAGCAGTTCTTC,CSVRTDRGRNNEQFF
NA,NA,TRBV15,TRBJ1-3,TGTGCCACCAGCAGAGACAGGTCCTCTGGAAACACCATATATTTT,CATSRDRSSGNTIYF
NA,NA,TRBV7-9,TRBJ2-1,TGTGCCAGCAGCTTAGCGATCAGCGCCGCCCGTGATGAGCAGTTCTTC,CASSLAISAARDEQFF
NA,NA,TRBV7-2,TRBJ1-4,TGTGCCAGCAGCTTCGGGGTAGGGGAACTGTTTTTT,CASSFGVGELFF
NA,few,TRBV27,TRBJ2-2,TGTGCCAGCAGGACAGGGACTTCCACCGGGGAGCTGTTTTTT,CASRTGTSTGELFF
NA,NA,TRBV5-5,TRBJ2-5,TGTGCCAGCAGCTTGGCTGCCGCAACGAGGGAAGAGACCCAGTACTTC,CASSLAAATREETQYF
NA,NA,TRBV7-2,TRBJ1-1,TGTGCCAGCAGCAACCGACTCAGCCAAAGGGACACTGAAGCTTTCTTT,CASSNRLSQRDTEAFF
NA,NA,TRBV7-2,TRBJ2-2,TGTGCCAGCAGCTTCAAGAACACCGGGGAGCTGTTTTTT,CASSFKNTGELFF
TRBD1,NA,TRBV27,TRBJ1-4,TGTGCCAGCAGTTTGGGACAGGAGAATGAAAAACTGTTTTTT,CASSLGQENEKLFF
TRBD2,NA,TRBV11-2,TRBJ2-3,TGTGCCAGCAGCTTTTTAAGGAGCGGGAGGGCCGAAGATACGCAGTATTTT,CASSFLRSGRAEDTQYF
NA,once,TRBV18,TRBJ2-2,TGTGCCAGCTCACCACGGAAGACCGGGGAGCTGTTTTTT,CASSPRKTGELFF
NA,NA,TRBV25-1,TRBJ2-1,TGTGCCAGCAGTGAGGTCGGGACACCCTACAATGAGCAGTTCTTC,CASSEVGTPYNEQFF